This TCR beta chain was sequenced in a study of cytomegalovirus exposure and HLA in healthy donors. PCR employed 60 Vbeta and 13 Jbeta primers. Sequenced by immunoSEQ multiplex PCR; TCRdb stores in-frame clones only, minus some. The data show 95,000 to 150,000 clones, with approximately 81% seen just once and 3.5% to 4% held by the top ten. J gave up 4 bases and V 6 bases, and 18 bases lay outside the gene matches. From germline, CDR1 is ENHRY and CDR2 SYGVKD. There are 19 residues in the CDR3. Sequenced material: PBMCs. This receptor was identified in a man between 18 and 35 years old in good health and CMV-seropositive. The genes are TRBV10-3 and TRBJ2-2; 9 bases are shared with TRBD2. The chain's CDR3 is CAISERVGLAGYGTGELFF. CDR3 nucleotides: TGTGCCATCAGCGAAAGAGTCGGGCTAGCGGGATATGGCACCGGGGAGCTGTTTTTT.